Listed here are 27 T cell receptor beta chains from one sample, sequenced in a study of T cell responses to AZD1222 COVID-19 vaccine. This table comes from immunoSEQ multiplex PCR, and its TCRdb copy is limited to in-frame clones, with some not included. The sample consists of approximately 100,000 clones, about 90% of them appearing once. This sample comprised peripheral blood, obtained on day 0 of AZD1222 vaccination. These TCRs come from an adult in good health.

V and J are TRBV6-2 or TRBV6-3 and TRBJ2-7; D gene unclear. The V gene lost 2 bases and the J gene lost 0 bases, with 14 bases spanning the gap. This CDR3 region has 16 residues. The germline V gene has CDR1 MNHEY and CDR2 SVGEGT. The CDR3 here is CASSYGGSQPSYEQYF. The CDR3 DNA reads as TGTGCCAGCAGTTACGGTGGCAGTCAACCCTCCTACGAGCAGTACTTC.

The chain carries TRBV2 and TRBJ1-1; D remains ambiguous. V lost 8 bases and J 3 bases, leaving 7 bases between the germline ends. Germline V CDR1 and CDR2: SNHLY, FYNNEI. The CDR3 has 11 residues. The DNA for the CDR3 is TGTGCCAGCGGGCGGTACACTGAAGCTTTCTTT. As protein: CASGRYTEAFF.

This chain connects TRBV28 to TRBJ1-2, with 10 bases fitting TRBD1. CDR3 length equals 15 residues. Looked up from germline, CDR1 is MDHEN and CDR2 is SYDVKM. Trimming took 6 bases from V and 4 from J; bases not matched to a gene: 8. CDR3 in amino acids: CASSRQGARGYGYTF. CDR3 DNA sequence: TGTGCCAGCAGCCGACAGGGGGCTCGGGGCTATGGCTACACCTTC.

The chain uses TRBV5-4 and TRBJ2-7; D uncertain. The CDR3 is made up of 16 amino acids. V was trimmed by 5 bases and J by 2 bases, leaving 20 bases between them. Germline V gene sequence: CDR1 SGHNT, CDR2 YYREEE (reference sequence). CDR3 DNA sequence: TGTGCCAGCAGGCTCGACCTCGGTACCAAAACCTACGAGCAGTACTTC. This gives the protein CASRLDLGTKTYEQYF.

The chain has TRBV7-9 and TRBJ1-2; TRBD1 aligns across 8 bases. Unmatched junction bases numbered 6, after V lost 5 bases and J lost 7 bases. CDR3 length equals 13 residues. Germline CDR1 reads SEHNR; CDR2 reads FQNEAQ (reference sequence). The CDR3 nucleotides read TGTGCCAGCAGCCCAACAGACAGGGGTGGCTACACCTTC. Protein sequence: CASSPTDRGGYTF.

The chain combines TRBV3-1 (or the pseudogene TRBV3-2) with TRBJ1-2; 8 bases fit TRBD1. V shed 6 bases, J shed 4 bases, and the junction held 7 bases outside the gene matches. The CDR3 covers 14 residues. The germline V gene has CDR1 LGHDT and CDR2 YNNKEL (reference sequence). This CDR3 reads CASRTAGGTYGYTF. Written as DNA, the CDR3 is TGTGCCAGCAGAACAGCAGGGGGCACCTATGGCTACACCTTC.

The chain carries TRBV7-8 and TRBJ2-4; D could derive from TRBD1 or TRBD2 (7 bases each). This CDR3 comprises 18 residues. Germline CDR1 and CDR2: SGHVS and FQNEAQ. The germline V and J ends were trimmed by 4 bases and 0 bases, with 19 bases remaining between them. CDR3 nucleotides: TGTGCCAGCAGCTCAAGGGGGCCTAGCGGCCTAGCCAAAAACATTCAGTACTTC. Residues: CASSSRGPSGLAKNIQYF.

This clone was counted a few times. This sequence joins TRBV19 and TRBJ1-4, with TRBD1 matching over 8 bases. Germline V gene data show CDR1 as LNHDA and CDR2 as SQIVND (reference sequence). This CDR3 has 14 residues. V was clipped by 7 bases and J by 9 bases; unmatched bases: 10. CDR3 residues: CASTLDRESKKLFF. The CDR3 DNA follows: TGTGCCAGTACCCTGGACAGGGAATCGAAAAAACTGTTTTTT.

The V gene is TRBV9, the J gene TRBJ1-1; 7 bases are a match to TRBD1. Germline-derived CDR1 and CDR2 are SGDLS and YYNGEE. Germline trimming cut 2 bases from V and 1 base from J; bases unmatched to any gene: 5. The CDR3 extends over 15 amino acids. CDR3 in amino acids: CASSVWDSQNTEAFF. In DNA, the CDR3 is TGTGCCAGCAGCGTGTGGGACAGCCAGAACACTGAAGCTTTCTTT.

CDR3 in amino acids: CASKLGTQTYEQYF. The CDR3 coding sequence is TGTGCCAGCAAATTAGGGACACAAACCTACGAGCAGTACTTC. This chain joins TRBV6-5 and TRBJ2-7; tentative D call: TRBD1 (6 bases). This CDR3 spans 14 amino acids. The germline gives CDR1 MNHEY, CDR2 SVGAGI. The V end was cut by 7 bases, the J end by 2 bases, with 15 bases between.

The chain couples TRBV16 to TRBJ2-1, with a tentative D call TRBD2 (5 bases). This CDR3 contains 13 residues. Germline V gene data show CDR1 as KGHSY and CDR2 as FQNENV. Trimming shortened V by 2 bases and J by 3 bases, and 5 bases separated the two germline ends. The DNA of the CDR3 is TGTGCCAGCAGCCAAACTAGCTACAATGAGCAGTTCTTC. The encoded protein is CASSQTSYNEQFF.

This clone was detected once. As DNA, the CDR3 is TGTGCCACCAGCGGGGGGGACAGGGGAAGGTATGGCTACACCTTC. Translated, it gives CATSGGDRGRYGYTF. V is TRBV15 and J is TRBJ1-2; 10 bases are shared with TRBD1. Germline trimming cut 5 bases from V and 5 bases from J; bases unmatched to any gene: 8. Germline CDR1 is LNHNV and CDR2 is YYDKDF (reference sequence). The CDR3 spans 15 residues.

The rearrangement joins TRBV19 to TRBJ2-7; 10 bases are shared with TRBD1. Germline values: CDR1 LNHDA, CDR2 SQIVND (reference sequence). With V trimmed by 5 bases and J by 5 bases, 6 bases remained unmatched. The CDR3 totals 14 residues. The CDR3 loop reads CASSAQGQGNEQYF. DNA for the CDR3: TGTGCCAGTAGTGCGCAGGGACAGGGGAACGAGCAGTACTTC.

This sequence joins TRBV27 and TRBJ2-1; D gene unclear. Between the trimmed V and J ends, which lost 5 bases and 2 bases, there was a span of 16 bases. The CDR3 consists of 16 residues. In germline, CDR1 is MNHEY, CDR2 SMNVEV (reference sequence). The CDR3 here is CASSDNSYLTYNEQFF. As DNA, the CDR3 is TGTGCCAGCAGTGATAACAGCTACTTAACCTACAATGAGCAGTTCTTC.

The chain joins TRBV5-1 to TRBJ2-1; 7 positions agree with TRBD2. The CDR3 loop spans 15 amino acids. V was clipped by 2 bases and J by 6 bases; unmatched bases: 8. Germline V gives CDR1 SGHRS, CDR2 YFSETQ. The CDR3 here is CASSFGGGPINEQFF. Written as DNA, the CDR3 is TGCGCCAGCAGCTTCGGGGGAGGGCCAATCAATGAGCAGTTCTTC.

The chain is built from TRBV7-6 and TRBJ1-1, with TRBD1 as a possible D gene (5 bases). Germline lookup yields CDR1 SGHVS and CDR2 FNYEAQ. Deletions cut 1 base from V and 0 bases from J, with 12 bases between. This CDR3 is 16 amino acids long. The CDR3 bases are TGTGCCAGCAGCTTAGTAGGGCAGGGCTTGAACACTGAAGCTTTCTTT. Translation gives CASSLVGQGLNTEAFF.

The rearrangement links TRBV5-1 to TRBJ2-6; D uncertain. Germline V lookup: CDR1 SGHRS, CDR2 YFSETQ. V lost 4 bases to trimming and J lost 0 bases, with 17 bases between them. CDR3 length equals 18 residues. The CDR3 DNA reads TGCGCCAGCAGCCTGGGAACGGGTCACTTCTCTGGGGCCAACGTCCTGACTTTC. Translated, it gives CASSLGTGHFSGANVLTF. The variable domain in full, completed from reference TRBV5-1 and TRBJ2-6, reads KAGVTQTPRYLIKTRGQQVTLSCSPISGHRSVSWYQQTPGQGLQFLFEYFSETQRNKGNFPGRFSGRQFSNSRSEMNVSTLELGDSALYLCASSLGTGHFSGANVLTFGAGSRLTVL.

The rearrangement links TRBV27 to TRBJ1-1; no clear D. The CDR3 is 14 amino acids. V shed 4 bases and J shed 1 base, with 10 bases lying between them. CDR1 is MNHEY and CDR2 is SMNVEV in the germline V gene (reference sequence). CDR3 bases: TGTGCCAGCAGTTCAGGACCGTGGAACACTGAAGCTTTCTTT. Encoded protein: CASSSGPWNTEAFF.

The J gene is TRBJ1-4, the V gene TRBV12-3 or TRBV12-4; D not certain. This CDR3 contains 11 residues. V lost 4 bases and J 5 bases, leaving 2 bases between the germline ends. For the CDR3, the DNA is TGTGCCAGCAGTTCAAATGAAAAACTGTTTTTT. Amino acids: CASSSNEKLFF.

The V and J genes are TRBV3-1 (or the pseudogene TRBV3-2) and TRBJ1-2; 10 bases match TRBD1. The CDR3 has 14 amino acids. CDR1 and CDR2 from the germline V gene are LGHDT and YNNKEL (reference sequence). V lost 5 bases to trimming and J lost 6 bases; unmatched junction nucleotides: 6. CDR3 nucleotides: TGTGCCAGCAGCGCCTATGGGACAGGGGATGGCTACACCTTC. This sequence encodes CASSAYGTGDGYTF.

The chain is built from TRBV7-2 and TRBJ2-1, with D tentatively TRBD2 (6 bases). V was trimmed by 5 bases and J by 4 bases, leaving 12 bases between them. CDR1 is SGHTA, CDR2 FQGNSA, per germline. This CDR3 region has 14 residues. This CDR3 reads CASSPGVGYNEQFF. CDR3 nucleotide sequence: TGTGCCAGCAGCCCGGGGGTTGGTTACAATGAGCAGTTCTTC.

The rearrangement links TRBV4-2 to TRBJ2-3; 11 bases agree with TRBD2. The CDR3 runs to 15 residues. The germline gives CDR1 LGHNA, CDR2 YNFKEQ. Trimming took 4 bases from V and 4 from J; bases not matched to a gene: 4. In DNA form, the CDR3 reads TGTGCCAGCAGCCCACTAGCGGGAGTGGCAGATACGCAGTATTTT. Amino acid sequence: CASSPLAGVADTQYF.

This rearrangement joins TRBV28 to TRBJ2-7; D not certain. V was shortened by 3 bases and J by 6 bases, with 9 bases between the two germline ends. Per the germline V gene, CDR1 is MDHEN and CDR2 is SYDVKM. The CDR3 length is 12 residues. As DNA, the CDR3 is TGTGCCAGCAGTTTCTCTCCTACCGAGCAGTACTTC. This encodes CASSFSPTEQYF.

The rearrangement links TRBV19 to TRBJ2-1; TRBD2 is a possible D gene (5 bases). The CDR3 has 14 residues. The V and J ends lost 1 base and 10 bases respectively, with 14 bases between them. Germline-derived CDR1 and CDR2 are LNHDA and SQIVND (reference sequence). The CDR3 DNA follows: TGTGCCAGTAGTATAGCGATCCGAGAGGGAGAGCAGTTCTTC. It translates to CASSIAIREGEQFF.

The chain carries TRBV7-9 and TRBJ1-1; no definite D call. The CDR3 covers 15 residues. Germline V CDR1 and CDR2: SEHNR, FQNEAQ (reference sequence). Trimming cost V 1 base and J 2 bases, with 11 bases left between them. CDR3 bases: TGTGCCAGCAGCTTAGGTCGCAGGATAAACACTGAAGCTTTCTTT. It yields the protein CASSLGRRINTEAFF. The variable domain in full, with the rest retrieved from reference TRBV7-9 and TRBJ1-1, is DTGVSQNPRHKITKRGQNVTFRCDPISEHNRLYWYRQTLGQGPEFLTYFQNEAQLEKSRLLSDRFSAERPKGSFSTLEIQRTEQGDSAMYLCASSLGRRINTEAFFGQGTRLTVV.

V and J are TRBV3-1 (or the pseudogene TRBV3-2) and TRBJ2-1; D is undetermined. The CDR3 contains 14 residues. The germline CDR1 and CDR2 sequences are LGHDT and YNNKEL (reference sequence). V was shortened by 0 bases and J by 13 bases, with 16 bases between the two germline ends. Here the CDR3 reads CASSQDLATSLQFF. CDR3 DNA: TGTGCCAGCAGCCAAGATTTGGCGACATCTCTTCAGTTCTTC.

The chain links TRBV30 to TRBJ1-5; D unclear. Trimming took 3 bases from V and 4 from J, leaving 10 bases between them. CDR3 length: 13 amino acids. CDR1 GTSNPN and CDR2 SVGIG come from the germline V gene (reference sequence). CDR3 region: CAWSSNGNQPQHF. The CDR3 nucleotides are TGTGCCTGGAGCTCGAACGGGAATCAGCCCCAGCATTTT.